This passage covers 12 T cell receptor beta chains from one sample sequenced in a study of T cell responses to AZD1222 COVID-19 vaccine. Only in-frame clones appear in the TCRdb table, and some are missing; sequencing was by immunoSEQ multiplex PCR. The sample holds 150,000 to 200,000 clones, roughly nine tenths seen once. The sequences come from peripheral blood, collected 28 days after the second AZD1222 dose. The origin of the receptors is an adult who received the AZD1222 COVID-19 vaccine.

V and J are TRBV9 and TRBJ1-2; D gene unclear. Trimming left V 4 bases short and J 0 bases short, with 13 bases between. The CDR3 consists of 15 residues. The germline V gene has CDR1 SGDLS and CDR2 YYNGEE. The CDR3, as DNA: TGTGCCAGCAGCTTCGCAATGGGTTCTAACTATGGCTACACCTTC. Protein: CASSFAMGSNYGYTF.

The CDR3 DNA follows: TGTGCCAGCAGTTCTGTACAGGTATACCAAGAGACCCAGTACTTC. Its translation is CASSSVQVYQETQYF. The V and J genes are TRBV27 and TRBJ2-5, with D possibly matching TRBD1 (5 bases). The CDR3 runs to 15 residues. The V and J ends lost 4 bases and 0 bases respectively, with 12 bases between them. Germline CDR1 MNHEY, CDR2 SMNVEV (reference sequence).

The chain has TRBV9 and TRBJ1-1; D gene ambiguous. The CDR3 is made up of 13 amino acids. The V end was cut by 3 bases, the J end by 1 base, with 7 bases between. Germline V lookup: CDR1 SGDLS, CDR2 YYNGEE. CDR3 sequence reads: CASSDRQNTEAFF. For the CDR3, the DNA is TGTGCCAGCAGCGACAGACAGAACACTGAAGCTTTCTTT.

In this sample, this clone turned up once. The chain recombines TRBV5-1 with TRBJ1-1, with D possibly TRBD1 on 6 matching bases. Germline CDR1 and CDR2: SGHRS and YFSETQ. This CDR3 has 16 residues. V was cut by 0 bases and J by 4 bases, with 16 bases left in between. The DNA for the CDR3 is TGCGCCAGCAGCTTGGCCCCAGGGGATAGGATCACTGAAGCTTTCTTT. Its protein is CASSLAPGDRITEAFF.

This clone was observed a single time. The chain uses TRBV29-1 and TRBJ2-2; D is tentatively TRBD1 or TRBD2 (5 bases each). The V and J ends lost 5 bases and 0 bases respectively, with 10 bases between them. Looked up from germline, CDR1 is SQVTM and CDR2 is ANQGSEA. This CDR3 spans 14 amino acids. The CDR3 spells CSVPGPSNTGELFF. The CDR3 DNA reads TGCAGCGTTCCGGGACCCTCGAACACCGGGGAGCTGTTTTTT.

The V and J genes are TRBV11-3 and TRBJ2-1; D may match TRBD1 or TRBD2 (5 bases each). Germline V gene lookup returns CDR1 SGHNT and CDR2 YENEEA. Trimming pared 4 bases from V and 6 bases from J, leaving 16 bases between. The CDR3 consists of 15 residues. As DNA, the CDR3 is TGTGCCAGCAGCTCCCAGGGCCCGGCGGGCAATGAGCAGTTCTTC. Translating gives CASSSQGPAGNEQFF.

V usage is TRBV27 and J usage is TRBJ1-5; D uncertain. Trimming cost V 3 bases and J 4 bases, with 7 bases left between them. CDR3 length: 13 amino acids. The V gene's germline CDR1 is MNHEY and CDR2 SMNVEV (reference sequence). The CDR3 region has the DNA TGTGCCAGCAGTTTTCAGTGGAATCAGCCCCAGCATTTT. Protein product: CASSFQWNQPQHF.

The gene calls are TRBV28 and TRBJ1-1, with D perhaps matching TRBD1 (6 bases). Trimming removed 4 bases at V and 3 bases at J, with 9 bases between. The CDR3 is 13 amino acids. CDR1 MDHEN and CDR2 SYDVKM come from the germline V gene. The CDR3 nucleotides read TGTGCCAGCAGTTCAGGGGTGGACACTGAAGCTTTCTTT. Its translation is CASSSGVDTEAFF.

CDR3 sequence (DNA): TGTGCCAGCTCACTGATTCGGACAGGGCCTAATGAAAAACTGTTTTTT. Translated, it gives CASSLIRTGPNEKLFF. The rearrangement uses TRBV18 and TRBJ1-4, with TRBD1 matching 8 bases. The CDR3 covers 16 residues. Germline CDR1 is KGHSH and CDR2 is LQKENI. Trimming removed 4 bases from V and 3 bases from J; junction bases left unmatched: 7. The variable domain in full, completed from reference TRBV18 and TRBJ1-4, reads NAGVMQNPRHLVRRRGQEARLRCSPMKGHSHVYWYRQLPEEGLKFMVYLQKENIIDESGMPKERFSAEFPKEGPSILRIQQVVRGDSAAYFCASSLIRTGPNEKLFFGSGTQLSVL.

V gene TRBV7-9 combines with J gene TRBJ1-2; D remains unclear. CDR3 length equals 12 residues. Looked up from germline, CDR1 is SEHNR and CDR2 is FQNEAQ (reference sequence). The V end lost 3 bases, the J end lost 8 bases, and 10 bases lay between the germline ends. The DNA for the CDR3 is TGTGCCAGCAGCTTTGTTGGGCACGGCTACACCTTC. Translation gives CASSFVGHGYTF.

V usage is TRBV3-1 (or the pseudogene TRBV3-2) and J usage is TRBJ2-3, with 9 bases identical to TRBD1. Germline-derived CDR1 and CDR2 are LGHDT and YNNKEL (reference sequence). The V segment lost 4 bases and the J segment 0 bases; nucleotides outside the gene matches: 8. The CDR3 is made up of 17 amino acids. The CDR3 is CASSPHPGQGSTDTQYF. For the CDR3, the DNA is TGTGCCAGCAGCCCCCACCCGGGACAGGGAAGCACAGATACGCAGTATTTT.

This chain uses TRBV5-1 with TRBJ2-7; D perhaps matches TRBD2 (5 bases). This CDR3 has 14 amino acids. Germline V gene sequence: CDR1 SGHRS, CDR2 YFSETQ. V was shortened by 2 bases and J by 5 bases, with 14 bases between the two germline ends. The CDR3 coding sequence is TGCGCCAGCAGCTTAGAACTAGGATCCCACGAGCAGTACTTC. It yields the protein CASSLELGSHEQYF.